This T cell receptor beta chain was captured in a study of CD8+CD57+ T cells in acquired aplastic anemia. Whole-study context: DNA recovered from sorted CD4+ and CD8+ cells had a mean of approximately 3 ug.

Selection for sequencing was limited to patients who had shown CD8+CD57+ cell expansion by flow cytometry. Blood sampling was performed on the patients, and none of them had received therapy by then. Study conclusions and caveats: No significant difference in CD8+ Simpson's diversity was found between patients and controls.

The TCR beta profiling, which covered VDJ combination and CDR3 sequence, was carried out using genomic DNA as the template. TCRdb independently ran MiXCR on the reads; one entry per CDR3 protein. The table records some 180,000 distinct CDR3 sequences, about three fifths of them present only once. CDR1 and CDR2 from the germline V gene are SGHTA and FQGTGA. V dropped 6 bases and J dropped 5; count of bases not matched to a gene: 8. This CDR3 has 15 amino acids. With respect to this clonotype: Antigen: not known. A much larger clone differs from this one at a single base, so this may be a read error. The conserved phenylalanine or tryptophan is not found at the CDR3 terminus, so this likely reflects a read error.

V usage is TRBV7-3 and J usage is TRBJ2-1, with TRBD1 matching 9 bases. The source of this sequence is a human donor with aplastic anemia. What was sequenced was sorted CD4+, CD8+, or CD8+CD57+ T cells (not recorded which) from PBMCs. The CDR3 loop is CASSPDRGVDNEQFS. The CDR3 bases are TGTGCCAGCAGTCCCGACAGGGGGGTTGACAATGAGCAGTTCTCC.